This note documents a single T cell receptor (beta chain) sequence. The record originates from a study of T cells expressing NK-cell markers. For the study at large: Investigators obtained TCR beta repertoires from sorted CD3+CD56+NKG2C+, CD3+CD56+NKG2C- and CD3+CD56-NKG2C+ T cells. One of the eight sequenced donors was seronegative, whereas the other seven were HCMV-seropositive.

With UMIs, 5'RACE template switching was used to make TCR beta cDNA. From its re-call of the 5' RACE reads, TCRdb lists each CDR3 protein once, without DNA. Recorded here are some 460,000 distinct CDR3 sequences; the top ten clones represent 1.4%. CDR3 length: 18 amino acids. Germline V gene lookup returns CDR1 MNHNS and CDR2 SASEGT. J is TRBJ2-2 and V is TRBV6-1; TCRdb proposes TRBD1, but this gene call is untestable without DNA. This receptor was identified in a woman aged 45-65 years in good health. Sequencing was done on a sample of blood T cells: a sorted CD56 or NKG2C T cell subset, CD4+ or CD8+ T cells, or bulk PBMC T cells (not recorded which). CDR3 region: CASSALSPGPVIPGELFF.